This T cell receptor (beta chain) is from a study of T-cell reconstitution after alpha-beta-depleted transplantation in children. The CDR3 is made up of 13 amino acids. Germline loops: CDR1 SNHLY, CDR2 FYNNEI. The V gene end was trimmed by 6 bases and the J gene end by 5 bases; junction bases not matched to a gene: 5. Unique molecular identifiers were incorporated during preparation of the TCRbeta library. TCRdb itself ran the PCR reads through MiXCR, one entry per CDR3 protein. The sample has 200,000 to 250,000 distinct CDR3 sequences, approximately 9% seen once; the top ten hold roughly 6.2%. The sequencing here drew on PBMCs from the stem cell graft donor, taken from the stem cell graft. This chain links TRBV2 with TRBJ2-3; 7 bases fit TRBD1. This clonotype originated in a human donor who donated a stem cell graft to a child with acute lymphoblastic leukemia. CDR3 residues: CASSLQGRDTQYF. The CDR3 nucleotides read TGTGCCAGCAGCCTACAGGGGAGAGATACGCAGTATTTT.